This TCR beta chain was documented in a study of Tregs in tolerant kidney transplant recipients. The CDR3 sequence is 14 residues long. V lost 0 bases and J 2 bases, leaving 9 bases between the germline ends. The germline V gene has CDR1 SGDLS and CDR2 YYNGEE. Comment on this clone: Its antigen remains unknown.

Thawed PBMCs were FACS-sorted into unstimulated CD4+CD25+CD127- regulatory T cells, CD4+CD25- non-regulatory cells, CD4 and CD8 cells. Whole-study results and caveats: No direct test of biological reproducibility was done here. Findings come from small patient numbers and require larger validation.

Using immunoSEQ multiplex PCR, the repertoire was profiled, and TCRdb retains in-frame clones only, with some absent. The data contain 90,000 or so clones, approximately 94% of them seen just once; the ten biggest clones take up 4.5% to 5%. The specimen sequenced was CD8+ T cells from blood. This TCR derives from a human donor in good health. The chain links TRBV9 to TRBJ2-7, with D tentatively TRBD2 (6 bases). The CDR3 coding sequence is TGTGCCAGCAGCGTAGGGGGGGACCCCTACGAGCAGTACTTC. It codes for CASSVGGDPYEQYF.